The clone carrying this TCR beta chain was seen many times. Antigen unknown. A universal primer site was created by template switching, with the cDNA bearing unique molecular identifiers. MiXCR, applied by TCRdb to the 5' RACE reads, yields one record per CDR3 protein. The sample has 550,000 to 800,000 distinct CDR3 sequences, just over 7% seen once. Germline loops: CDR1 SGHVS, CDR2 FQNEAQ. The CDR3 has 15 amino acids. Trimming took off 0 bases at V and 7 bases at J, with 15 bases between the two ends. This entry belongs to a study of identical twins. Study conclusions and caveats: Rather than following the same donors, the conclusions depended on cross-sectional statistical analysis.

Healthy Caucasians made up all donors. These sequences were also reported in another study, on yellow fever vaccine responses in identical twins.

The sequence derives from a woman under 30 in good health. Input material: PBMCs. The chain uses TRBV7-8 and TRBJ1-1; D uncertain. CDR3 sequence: CASSLAVEDPNEAFF. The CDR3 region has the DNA TGTGCCAGCAGCTTAGCGGTAGAGGATCCAAATGAAGCTTTCTTT.